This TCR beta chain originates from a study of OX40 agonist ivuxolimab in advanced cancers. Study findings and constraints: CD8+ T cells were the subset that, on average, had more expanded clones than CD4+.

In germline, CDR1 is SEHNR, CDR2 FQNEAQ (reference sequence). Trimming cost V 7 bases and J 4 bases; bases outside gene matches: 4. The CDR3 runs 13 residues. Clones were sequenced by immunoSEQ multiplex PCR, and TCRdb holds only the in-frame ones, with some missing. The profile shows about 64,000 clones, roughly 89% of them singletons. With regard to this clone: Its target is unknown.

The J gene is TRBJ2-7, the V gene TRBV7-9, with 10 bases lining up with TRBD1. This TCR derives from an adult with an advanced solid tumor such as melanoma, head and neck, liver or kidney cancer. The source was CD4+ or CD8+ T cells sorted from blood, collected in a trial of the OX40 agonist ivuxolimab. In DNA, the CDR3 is TGTGCCAGCATGGGACAGGGGCGTTACGAGCAGTACTTC. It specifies CASMGQGRYEQYF.